This TCR beta chain was obtained from a study of synovial regulatory T cells in juvenile arthritis. The CDR3 runs to 14 residues. The record lacks a DNA sequence. CDR1 is SGHNT and CDR2 is YYREEE in the germline V gene (reference sequence). Method: immunoSEQ multiplex PCR; TCRdb's copy keeps in-frame clones and lacks some. The listing records about 10,000 clones. The TCR sequence derives from a donor younger than 30 with juvenile idiopathic arthritis. The material sequenced was Treg cells from blood. Subset given: remaining (HLA-DR-negative) circulating blood Treg cells. V and J are TRBV5-4 and TRBJ1-4; lacking DNA, the TRBD1 call made by TCRdb goes unchecked. CDR3 amino acids: CASSLDSINEKLFF.